This T cell receptor beta chain was captured in a study of CD8 T cells in ankylosing spondylitis. Notes on the study in general: Blood of patients with ankylosing spondylitis appeared to be characterized by a TCR beta motif of about 8 highly homologous variants. Some motif variants were previously reported in reactive arthritis synovial fluid and blood. The study looked at matched synovial fluid samples from ankylosing spondylitis patients. Disease-linked clones were reported to be significantly enriched there.

Making the TCR beta libraries involved quantitative 5'-RACE with molecular barcodes. TCRdb re-derived calls from the 5' RACE reads in MiXCR, one entry per CDR3 protein. This table holds fewer than 550,000 distinct CDR3 sequences, 5.3% found once. This clonotype was counted many times. What it binds is not known. Trimming shortened V by 4 bases and J by 3 bases, and 16 bases separated the two germline ends. Germline CDR1 reads SGHRS; CDR2 reads YFSETQ. The CDR3 totals 15 residues. The J gene is TRBJ1-1, the V gene TRBV5-1; unclear D gene. What was sequenced was blood, either unsorted or a sorted T cell fraction (not recorded which). This receptor was obtained from a male donor with ankylosing spondylitis. The CDR3 spells CASSIKVGGYTEAFF. CDR3 nucleotides: TGCGCCAGCAGCATAAAGGTTGGAGGGTACACTGAAGCTTTCTTT.